This TCR beta chain was identified during a study of cytomegalovirus exposure and HLA in healthy donors. PCR was performed using 60 Vbeta and 13 Jbeta primers. Profiled with immunoSEQ multiplex PCR; TCRdb holds only in-frame clones, not every one. The sample data list approximately 47,000 clones. This CDR3 has 14 amino acids. V lost 4 bases to trimming and J lost 7 bases, with 12 bases between them. Germline lookup yields CDR1 SGHRS and CDR2 YFSETQ. Points from the study as a whole: For cytomegalovirus status, the classifier reportedly gave diagnoses with high specificity and sensitivity. Because they were indistinguishable, some V segments, including TRBV6-2 and TRBV6-3, were excluded.

These donors, healthy bone marrow donors, were studied. Turning to this clone: What it recognizes is unknown.

This clonotype was obtained from a male donor in good health and CMV-seronegative. The J gene is TRBJ1-6, the V gene TRBV5-1; D may be TRBD1 (5 bases). The material sequenced was PBMCs. The CDR3 DNA follows: TGCGCCAGCAGCCCGGAGCAGGGAAATTCACCCCTCCACTTT. Encoded protein: CASSPEQGNSPLHF.